This TCR beta chain was documented in a study of human T cells and chemical hapten exposure. Notes on this clonotype: What it binds is unknown.

Whole-study findings and limits: The immune response of these alopecia patients might not match healthy individuals'.

The CDR3 extends over 14 amino acids. V shed 2 bases and J shed 3 bases, with 10 bases lying between them. Germline V lookup: CDR1 KGHDR, CDR2 SFDVKD. TCRdb ran MiXCR on the RACE reads and lists one entry per CDR3 protein. The data contain around 380,000 distinct CDR3 sequences, nearly 5% of them seen just once; the ten biggest clones take up over 2%. The time point here: patch test 1, 2 weeks after DPC sensitization. Specified treatment: therapeutic diphenylcyclopropenone sensitization with weekly scalp DPC. This chain uses TRBV24-1 with TRBJ2-7; tentatively, D is TRBD1 (6 bases). The input for sequencing was whole blood, taken in connection with sensitization to the hapten diphenylcyclopropenone (DPC). The clonotype originates from a woman aged 45-60 years with alopecia areata. Some clones in this sample may be carry-over from other donors' samples. The CDR3 loop reads CATSDSRGDYEQYF. The CDR3 DNA sequence: TGTGCCACCAGTGATTCCAGGGGTGACTACGAGCAGTACTTC.